This T cell receptor (beta chain) was recovered during a study of T cell responses to AZD1222 COVID-19 vaccine. General study results and limits: White British ancestry dominated among donors, who included more females, and clonal diversity was possibly underestimated. Repertoires were collected only later (after the peak T cell response had occurred). The span of vaccine-associated CD4 TCRs extended across spike, with dominance at 160-218 and 743-854.

Between the trimmed V and J ends, which lost 3 bases and 5 bases, there was a span of 8 bases. The CDR3 contains 13 residues. Germline CDR1 SEHNR, CDR2 FQNEAQ (reference sequence). The protocol was immunoSEQ multiplex PCR, while the TCRdb copy is restricted to in-frame clones and leaves out a portion. The table records more than 70,000 clones, nearly 90% of them present only once. The analysis combined second doses at about 4 or about 12 weeks. To note about this clone: The target antigen is unknown.

The chain couples TRBV7-9 to TRBJ2-1; D perhaps matches TRBD2 (5 bases). Here the sequenced sample was peripheral blood, taken 28 days after the second AZD1222 dose. This sequence was found in an adult who received the AZD1222 COVID-19 vaccine. The CDR3 sequence: CASSLTTNNEQFF. CDR3 coding DNA: TGTGCCAGCAGCTTGACGACTAACAATGAGCAGTTCTTC.